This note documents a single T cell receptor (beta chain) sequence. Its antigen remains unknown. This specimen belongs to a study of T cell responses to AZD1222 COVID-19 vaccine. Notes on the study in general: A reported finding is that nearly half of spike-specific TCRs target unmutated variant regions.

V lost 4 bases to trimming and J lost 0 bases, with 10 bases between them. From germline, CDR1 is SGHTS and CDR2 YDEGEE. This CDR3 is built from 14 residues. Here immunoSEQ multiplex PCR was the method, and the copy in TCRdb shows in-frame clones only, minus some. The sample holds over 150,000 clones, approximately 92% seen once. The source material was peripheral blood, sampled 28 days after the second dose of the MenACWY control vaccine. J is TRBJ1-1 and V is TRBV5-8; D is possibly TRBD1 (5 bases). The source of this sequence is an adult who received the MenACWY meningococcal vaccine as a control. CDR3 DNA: TGTGCCAGCAGCCACGACAGCCTGAACACTGAAGCTTTCTTT. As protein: CASSHDSLNTEAFF.